The clone carrying this T cell receptor beta chain appeared many times. The antigen is unknown. V gave up 1 base and J gave up 7 bases, with 17 bases separating them. Per the germline V gene, CDR1 is SGHRS and CDR2 is YFSETQ. CDR3 length: 16 residues. This specimen belongs to a study of T-cell reconstitution after alpha-beta-depleted transplantation in children. Study-wide results and caveats: Expanded clones from the graft, numbering several hundred, reportedly supplied alpha-beta T cells about two months after transplant.

The authors prepared the TCRbeta library with unique molecular identifiers. TCRdb processed the PCR reads anew with MiXCR; each CDR3 protein has one entry. The repertoire holds roughly 200,000 distinct CDR3 sequences, with about 6.6% as singletons. This receptor was identified in a boy younger than 10 with acute lymphoblastic leukemia, due to receive a stem cell transplant. This chain joins TRBV5-1 and TRBJ2-2; D is possibly TRBD1 (5 bases). The sequencing used PBMCs, collected before TCRalphabeta/CD19-depleted stem cell transplant. CDR3 nucleotides: TGCGCCAGCAGCTTGTCCCTAAGGGGCGCAGGCGGGGAGCTGTTTTTT. Translating it yields CASSLSLRGAGGELFF.